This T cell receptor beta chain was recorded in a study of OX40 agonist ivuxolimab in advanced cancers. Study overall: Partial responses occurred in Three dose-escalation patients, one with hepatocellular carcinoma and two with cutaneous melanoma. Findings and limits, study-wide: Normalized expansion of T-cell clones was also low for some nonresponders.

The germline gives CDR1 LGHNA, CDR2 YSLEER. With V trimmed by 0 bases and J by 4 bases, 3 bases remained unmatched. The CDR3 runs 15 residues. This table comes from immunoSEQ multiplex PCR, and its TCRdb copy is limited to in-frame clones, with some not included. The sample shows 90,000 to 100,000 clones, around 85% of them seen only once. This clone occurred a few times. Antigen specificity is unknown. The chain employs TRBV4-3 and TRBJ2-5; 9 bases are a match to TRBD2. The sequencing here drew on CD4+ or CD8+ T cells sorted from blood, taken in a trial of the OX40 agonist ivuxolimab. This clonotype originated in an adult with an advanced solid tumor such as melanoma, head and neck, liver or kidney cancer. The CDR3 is CASSQEGREGETQYF. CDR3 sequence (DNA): TGCGCCAGCAGCCAAGAGGGGCGGGAGGGAGAGACCCAGTACTTC.